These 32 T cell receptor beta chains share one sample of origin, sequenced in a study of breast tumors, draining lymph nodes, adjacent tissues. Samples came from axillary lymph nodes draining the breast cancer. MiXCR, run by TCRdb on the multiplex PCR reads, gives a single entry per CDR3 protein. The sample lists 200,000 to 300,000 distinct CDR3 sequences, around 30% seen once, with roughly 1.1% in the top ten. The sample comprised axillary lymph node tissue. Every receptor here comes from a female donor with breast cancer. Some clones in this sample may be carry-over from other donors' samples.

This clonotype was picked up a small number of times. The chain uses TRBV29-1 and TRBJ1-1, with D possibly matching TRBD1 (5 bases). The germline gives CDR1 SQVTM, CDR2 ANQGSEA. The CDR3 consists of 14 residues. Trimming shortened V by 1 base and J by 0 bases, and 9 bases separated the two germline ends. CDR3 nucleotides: TGCAGCGTTGAAGGCCCGGGGGTGAACACTGAAGCTTTCTTT. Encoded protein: CSVEGPGVNTEAFF.

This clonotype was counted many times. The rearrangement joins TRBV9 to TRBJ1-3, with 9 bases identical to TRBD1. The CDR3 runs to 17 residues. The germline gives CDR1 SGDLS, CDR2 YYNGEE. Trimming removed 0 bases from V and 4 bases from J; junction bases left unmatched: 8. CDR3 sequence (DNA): TGTGCCAGCAGCGTAGAGGCGGGACAGGGTTACGGAAACACCATATATTTT. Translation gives CASSVEAGQGYGNTIYF.

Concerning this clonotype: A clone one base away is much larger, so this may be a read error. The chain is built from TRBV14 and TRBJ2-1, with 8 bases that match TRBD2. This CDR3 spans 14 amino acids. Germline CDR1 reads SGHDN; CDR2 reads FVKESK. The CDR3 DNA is TGTGTCAGCAGCCAAGAACTAGCGGTTAATGAGCAGTTCTTC. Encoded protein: CVSSQELAVNEQFF.

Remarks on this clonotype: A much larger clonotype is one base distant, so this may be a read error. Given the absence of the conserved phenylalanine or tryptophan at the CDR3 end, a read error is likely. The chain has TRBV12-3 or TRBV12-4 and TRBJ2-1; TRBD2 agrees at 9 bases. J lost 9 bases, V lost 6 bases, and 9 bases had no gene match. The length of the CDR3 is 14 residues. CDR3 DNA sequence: TGTGCCAGCAGCTTTGGCGGGAGGGCCAGTGAGCAGTTCCTC. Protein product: CASSFGGRASEQFL.

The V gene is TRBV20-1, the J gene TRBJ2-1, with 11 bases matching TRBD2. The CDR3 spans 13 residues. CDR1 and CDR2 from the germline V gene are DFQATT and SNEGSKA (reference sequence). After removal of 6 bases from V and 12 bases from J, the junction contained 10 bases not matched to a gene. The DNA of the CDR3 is TGCAGTGCCCCGGGACTAGCGGTACAGGGGCAGTTCTTC. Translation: CSAPGLAVQGQFF.

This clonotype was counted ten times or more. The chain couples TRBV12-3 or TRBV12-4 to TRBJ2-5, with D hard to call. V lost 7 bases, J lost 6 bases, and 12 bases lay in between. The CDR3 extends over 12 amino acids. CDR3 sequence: CASTTTLKTQYF. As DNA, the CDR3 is TGTGCCAGCACCACAACACTGAAGACCCAGTACTTC.

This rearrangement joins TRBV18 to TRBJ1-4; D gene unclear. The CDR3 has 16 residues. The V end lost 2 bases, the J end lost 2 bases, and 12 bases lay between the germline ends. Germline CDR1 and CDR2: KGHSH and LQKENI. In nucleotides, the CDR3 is TGTGCCAGCTCACCATCTAACCCTGGCACTAATGAAAAACTGTTTTTT. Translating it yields CASSPSNPGTNEKLFF.

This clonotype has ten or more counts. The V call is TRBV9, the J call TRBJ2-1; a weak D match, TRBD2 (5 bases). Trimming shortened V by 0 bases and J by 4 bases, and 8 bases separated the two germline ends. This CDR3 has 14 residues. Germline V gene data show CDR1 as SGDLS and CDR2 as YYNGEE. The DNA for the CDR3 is TGTGCCAGCAGCGTAGGTGGACTTTACAATGAGCAGTTCTTC. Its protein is CASSVGGLYNEQFF.

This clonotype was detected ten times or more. The CDR3 region is CSARSMAGTGELFF. The CDR3 nucleotides read TGCAGTGCTAGATCAATGGCAGGAACCGGGGAGCTGTTTTTT. This chain uses TRBV20-1 with TRBJ2-2; D not certain. The CDR3 is made up of 14 amino acids. Trimming stripped 2 bases from V and 5 bases from J, with 12 bases between. CDR1 is DFQATT, CDR2 SNEGSKA, per germline (reference sequence).

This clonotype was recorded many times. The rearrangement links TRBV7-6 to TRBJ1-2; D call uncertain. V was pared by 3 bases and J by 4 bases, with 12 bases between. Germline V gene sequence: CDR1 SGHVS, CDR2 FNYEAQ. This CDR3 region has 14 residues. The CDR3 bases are TGTGCCAGCAGCTTGAGGGAAGAGGGCTATGGCTACACCTTC. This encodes CASSLREEGYGYTF.

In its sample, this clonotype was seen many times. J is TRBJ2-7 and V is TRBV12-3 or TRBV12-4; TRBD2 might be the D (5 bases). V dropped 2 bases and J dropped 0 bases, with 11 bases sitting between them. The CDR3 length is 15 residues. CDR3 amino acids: CASSLRGAVSYEQYF. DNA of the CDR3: TGTGCCAGCAGTTTACGGGGAGCTGTCTCCTACGAGCAGTACTTC.

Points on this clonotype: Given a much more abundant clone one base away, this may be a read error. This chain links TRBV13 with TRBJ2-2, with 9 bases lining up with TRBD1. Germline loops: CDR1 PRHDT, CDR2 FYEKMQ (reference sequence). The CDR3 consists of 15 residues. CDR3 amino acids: CVSSINRGPTGELFF. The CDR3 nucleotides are TGTGTCAGCAGCATAAACAGGGGGCCCACCGGGGAGCTGTTTTTT.

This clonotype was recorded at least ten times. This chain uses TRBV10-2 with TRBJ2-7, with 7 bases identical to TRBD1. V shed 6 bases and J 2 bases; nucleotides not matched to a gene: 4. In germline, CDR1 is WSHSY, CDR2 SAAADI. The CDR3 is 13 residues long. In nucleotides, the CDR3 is TGCGCCAGCAGCCACGACAGGGCCTACGAGCAGTACTTC. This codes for CASSHDRAYEQYF.

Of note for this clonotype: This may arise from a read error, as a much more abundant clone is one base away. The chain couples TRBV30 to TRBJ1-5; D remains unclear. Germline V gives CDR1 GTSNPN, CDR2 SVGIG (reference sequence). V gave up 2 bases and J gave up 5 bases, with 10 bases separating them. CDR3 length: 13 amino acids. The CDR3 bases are TGTGCCTGGAGTAGGGCTTACGATCAGCCCCAGCATTTT. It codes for CAWSRAYDQPQHF.

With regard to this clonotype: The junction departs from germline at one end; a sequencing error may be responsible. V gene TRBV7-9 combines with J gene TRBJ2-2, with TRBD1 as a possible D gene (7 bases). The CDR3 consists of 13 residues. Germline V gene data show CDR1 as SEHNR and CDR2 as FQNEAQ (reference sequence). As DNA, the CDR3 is TGTGCCAGCAGCCAGGGGGGCGTCGGGGAGCCGTTTTTT. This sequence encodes CASSQGGVGEPFF.

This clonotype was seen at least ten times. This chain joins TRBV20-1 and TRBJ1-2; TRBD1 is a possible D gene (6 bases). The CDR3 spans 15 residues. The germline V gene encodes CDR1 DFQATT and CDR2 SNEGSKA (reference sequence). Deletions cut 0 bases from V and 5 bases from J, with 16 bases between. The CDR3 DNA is TGCAGTGCTAGAGATGCCCAGGGGCTCGGGTATGGCTACACCTTC. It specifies CSARDAQGLGYGYTF.

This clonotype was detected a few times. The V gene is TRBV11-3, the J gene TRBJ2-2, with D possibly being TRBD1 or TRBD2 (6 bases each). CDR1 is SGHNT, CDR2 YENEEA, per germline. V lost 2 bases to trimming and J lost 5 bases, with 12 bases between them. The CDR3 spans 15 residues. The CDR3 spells CASSLTGGATGELFF. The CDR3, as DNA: TGTGCCAGCAGCTTAACCGGGGGCGCTACCGGGGAGCTGTTTTTT.

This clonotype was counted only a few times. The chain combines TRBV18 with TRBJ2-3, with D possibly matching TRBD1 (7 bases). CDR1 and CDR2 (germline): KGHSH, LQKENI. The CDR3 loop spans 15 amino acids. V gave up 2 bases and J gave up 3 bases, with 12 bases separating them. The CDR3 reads CASSPTAGGTDTQYF. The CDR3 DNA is TGTGCCAGCTCACCAACGGCAGGGGGGACAGATACGCAGTATTTT.

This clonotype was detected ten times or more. The DNA for the CDR3 is TGCAGTGCTAGGGATATCGGGAGGGACTACAATGAGCAGTTCTTC. Translation: CSARDIGRDYNEQFF. The rearrangement uses TRBV20-1 and TRBJ2-1; the match to TRBD2 covers 8 bases. Looked up from germline, CDR1 is DFQATT and CDR2 is SNEGSKA (reference sequence). The CDR3 totals 15 residues. V lost 3 bases, J lost 3 bases, and 7 bases stayed unmatched.

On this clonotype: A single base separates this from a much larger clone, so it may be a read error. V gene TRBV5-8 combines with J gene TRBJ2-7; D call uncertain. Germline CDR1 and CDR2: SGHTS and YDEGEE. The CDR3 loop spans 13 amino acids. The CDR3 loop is CASSLDRASEQYF. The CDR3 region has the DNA TGTGCCAGCAGTTTGGACCGCGCGAGCGAGCAGTACTTC. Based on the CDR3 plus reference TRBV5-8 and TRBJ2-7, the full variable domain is EAGVTQSPTHLIKTRGQQATLRCSPISGHTSVYWYQQALGLGLQFLLWYDEGEERNRGNFPPRFSGRQFPNYSSELNVNALELEDSALYLCASSLDRASEQYFGPGTRLTVT.

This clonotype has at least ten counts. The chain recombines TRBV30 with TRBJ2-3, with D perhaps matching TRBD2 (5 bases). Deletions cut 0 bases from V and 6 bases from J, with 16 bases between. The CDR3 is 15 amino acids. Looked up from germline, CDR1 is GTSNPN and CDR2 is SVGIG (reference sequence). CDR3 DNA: TGTGCCTGGAGTGTAGGTGGGAGAGATGCGGATACGCAGTATTTT. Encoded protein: CAWSVGGRDADTQYF. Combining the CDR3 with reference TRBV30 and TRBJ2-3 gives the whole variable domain SQTIHQWPATLVQPVGSPLSLECTVEGTSNPNLYWYRQAAGRGLQLLFYSVGIGQISSEVPQNLSASRPQDRQFILSSKKLLLSDSGFYLCAWSVGGRDADTQYFGPGTRLTVL.

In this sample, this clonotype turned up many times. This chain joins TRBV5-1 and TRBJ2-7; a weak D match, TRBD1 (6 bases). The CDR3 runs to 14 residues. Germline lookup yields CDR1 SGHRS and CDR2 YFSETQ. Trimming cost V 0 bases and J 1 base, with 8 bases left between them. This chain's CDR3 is CASSLGQDSYEQYF. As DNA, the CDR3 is TGCGCCAGCAGCTTGGGACAGGATTCCTACGAGCAGTACTTC.

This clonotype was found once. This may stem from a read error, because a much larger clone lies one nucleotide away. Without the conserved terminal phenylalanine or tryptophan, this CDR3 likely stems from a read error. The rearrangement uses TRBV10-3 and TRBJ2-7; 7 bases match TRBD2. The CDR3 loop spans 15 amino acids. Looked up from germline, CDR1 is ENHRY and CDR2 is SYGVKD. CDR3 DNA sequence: TGTGCCAGCAGTAGAGGCCTAGCGGTTCTCTACGAGCAGTACCTC. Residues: CASSRGLAVLYEQYL.

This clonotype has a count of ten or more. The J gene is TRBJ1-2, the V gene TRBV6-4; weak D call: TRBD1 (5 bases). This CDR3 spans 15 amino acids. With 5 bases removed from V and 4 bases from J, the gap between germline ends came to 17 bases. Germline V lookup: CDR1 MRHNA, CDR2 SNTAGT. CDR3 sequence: CASSRGVGEAYGYTF. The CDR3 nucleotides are TGTGCCAGCAGTCGAGGGGTCGGGGAGGCCTATGGCTACACCTTC.

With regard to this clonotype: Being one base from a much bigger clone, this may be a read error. The CDR3, as DNA: TGCAGTCTCCTACTGATTACAAATGAGCAGTTCTTC. Translated: CSLLLITNEQFF. This chain links TRBV20-1 with TRBJ2-1, with D uncertain. The CDR3 length is 12 residues. The V and J ends lost 8 bases and 7 bases respectively, with 15 bases between them. Germline values: CDR1 DFQATT, CDR2 SNEGSKA (reference sequence).

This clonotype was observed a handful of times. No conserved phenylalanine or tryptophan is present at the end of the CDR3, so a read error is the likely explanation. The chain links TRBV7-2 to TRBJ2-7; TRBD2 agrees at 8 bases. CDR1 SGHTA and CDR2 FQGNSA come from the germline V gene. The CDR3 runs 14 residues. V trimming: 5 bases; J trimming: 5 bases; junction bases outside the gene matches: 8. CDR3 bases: TGTGCCAGCAGCCTAACGGGAGGGTTGGACGAGCAGTACCTC. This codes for CASSLTGGLDEQYL.

As DNA, the CDR3 is TGTGCCAGCAGGGGTGGTGATAGCGGGAGGGCAAGCACAGATACGCAGTATTTT. This codes for CASRGGDSGRASTDTQYF. The chain employs TRBV27 and TRBJ2-3, with 11 bases lining up with TRBD2. Germline V lookup: CDR1 MNHEY, CDR2 SMNVEV (reference sequence). After removal of 6 bases from V and 0 bases from J, the junction contained 11 bases not matched to a gene. The CDR3 is 18 amino acids.

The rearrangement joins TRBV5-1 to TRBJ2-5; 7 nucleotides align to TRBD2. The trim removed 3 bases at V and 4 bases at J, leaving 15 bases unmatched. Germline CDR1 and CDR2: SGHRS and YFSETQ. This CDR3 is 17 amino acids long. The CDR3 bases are TGCGCCAGCAGCTCCGCACCCAGCGGGATCATTTTAGAGACCCAGTACTTC. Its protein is CASSSAPSGIILETQYF.

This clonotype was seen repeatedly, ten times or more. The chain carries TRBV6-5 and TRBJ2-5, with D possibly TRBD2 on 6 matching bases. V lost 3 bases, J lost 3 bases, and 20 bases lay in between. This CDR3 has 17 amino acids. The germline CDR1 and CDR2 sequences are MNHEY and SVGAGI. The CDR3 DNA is TGTGCCAGCAGTTATGGTGCGGGATGGGTAGGAGAAGAGACCCAGTACTTC. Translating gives CASSYGAGWVGEETQYF.

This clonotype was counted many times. In DNA, the CDR3 is TGTGCCAGCAGACGGCCGGGACAGGGGGGGAACGAGCAGTACTTC. Protein sequence: CASRRPGQGGNEQYF. The genes are TRBV11-3 and TRBJ2-7, with 11 bases aligning to TRBD1. CDR3 length: 15 amino acids. V lost 6 bases to trimming and J lost 5 bases; unmatched junction nucleotides: 9. Germline V gene sequence: CDR1 SGHNT, CDR2 YENEEA.

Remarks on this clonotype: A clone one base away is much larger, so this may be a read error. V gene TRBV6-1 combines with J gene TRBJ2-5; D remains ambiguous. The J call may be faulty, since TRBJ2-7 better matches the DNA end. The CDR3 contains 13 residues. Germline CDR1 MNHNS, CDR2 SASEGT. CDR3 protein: CASTENQDYEQYF. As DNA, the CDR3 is TGTGCCAGCACCGAGAACCAGGACTACGAGCAGTACTTC.

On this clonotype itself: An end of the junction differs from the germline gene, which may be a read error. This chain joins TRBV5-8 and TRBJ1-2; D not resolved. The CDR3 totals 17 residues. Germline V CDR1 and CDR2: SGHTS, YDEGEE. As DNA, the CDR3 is TGTGCCTGCAGCCTACTGGATCCGACTCACAACAACTATGGCTACACCTTC. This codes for CACSLLDPTHNNYGYTF. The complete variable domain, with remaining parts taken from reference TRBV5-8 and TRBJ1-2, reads EAGVTQSPTHLIKTRGQQATLRCSPISGHTSVYWYQQALGLGLQFLLWYDEGEERNRGNFPPRFSGRQFPNYSSELNVNALELEDSALYLCACSLLDPTHNNYGYTFGSGTRLTVV.